Presented here are 22 T cell receptor beta chains from one specimen sequenced in a study of cytomegalovirus exposure and HLA in healthy donors. PCR primers comprised 60 Vbeta and 13 Jbeta primers. The protocol was immunoSEQ multiplex PCR, while the TCRdb copy is restricted to in-frame clones and leaves out a portion. The table has some 150,000 clones, roughly 70% seen once. Sequencing input: PBMCs. These receptors were taken from a man younger than 35 in good health and CMV-seropositive.

This chain joins TRBV18 and TRBJ1-5; perhaps TRBD1 as D (6 bases). V lost 8 bases to trimming and J lost 0 bases, with 20 bases between them. The CDR3 sequence is 17 residues long. CDR1 and CDR2 from the germline V gene are KGHSH and LQKENI. CDR3: CASGARGLGNSNQPQHF. In DNA form, the CDR3 reads TGTGCCAGCGGAGCCAGGGGATTGGGGAATAGCAATCAGCCCCAGCATTTT.

Here the CDR3 reads CASTPEGVGDEQFF. The CDR3 bases are TGTGCCAGCACCCCCGAGGGGGTAGGGGATGAGCAGTTCTTC. V is TRBV27 and J is TRBJ2-1, with a tentative D call TRBD1 (6 bases). CDR1 is MNHEY, CDR2 SMNVEV, per germline (reference sequence). The CDR3 runs to 14 residues. V was clipped by 7 bases and J by 8 bases, with 18 bases between them.

V and J are TRBV28 and TRBJ1-4; TRBD1 is a possible D gene (6 bases). The germline V gene encodes CDR1 MDHEN and CDR2 SYDVKM. The CDR3 loop spans 13 amino acids. Between the trimmed V and J ends, which lost 3 bases and 8 bases, there was a span of 10 bases. The CDR3 is CASSFPRGEKLFF. CDR3 in DNA: TGTGCCAGCAGTTTTCCCAGGGGCGAAAAACTGTTTTTT. The whole variable domain, filled in from reference TRBV28 and TRBJ1-4, reads DVKVTQSSRYLVKRTGEKVFLECVQDMDHENMFWYRQDPGLGLRLIYFSYDVKMKEKGDIPEGYSVSREKKERFSLILESASTNQTSMYLCASSFPRGEKLFFGSGTQLSVL.

The chain links TRBV7-9 to TRBJ1-2, with D unresolved. Trimming cost V 5 bases and J 4 bases, with 11 bases left between them. CDR1 SEHNR and CDR2 FQNEAQ come from the germline V gene (reference sequence). The CDR3 contains 13 residues. This CDR3 is CASSLILAYGYTF. CDR3 sequence (DNA): TGTGCCAGCAGCCTCATACTTGCCTATGGCTACACCTTC.

This clone was seen only once. The chain is built from TRBV28 and TRBJ2-7; D is perhaps TRBD1 (5 bases). This CDR3 spans 12 amino acids. Looked up from germline, CDR1 is MDHEN and CDR2 is SYDVKM. V shed 5 bases and J shed 3 bases, with 8 bases lying between them. As DNA, the CDR3 is TGTGCCAGCAGTCAGGGTTTCTACGAGCAGTACTTC. Amino acid sequence: CASSQGFYEQYF.

Notes on this clone: This is likely a read error, given that the CDR3 carries no conserved phenylalanine or tryptophan at its end. No DNA is shown, since the ends of the CDR3 on it are uncertain; the CDR3 is the one TCRdb lists. The chain uses TRBV19 and TRBJ2-7; TRBD2, the D gene given by the table, was not confirmed from the DNA. Germline V gene lookup returns CDR1 LNHDA and CDR2 SQIVND (reference sequence). The length of the CDR3 is 9 amino acids, counting both ends. The CDR3 spells CASSPERDA.

The chain has TRBV27 and TRBJ1-2, with D maybe TRBD1 (5 bases). Germline loops: CDR1 MNHEY, CDR2 SMNVEV (reference sequence). Trimming cost V 2 bases and J 7 bases, with 11 bases left between them. This CDR3 is 13 amino acids long. CDR3 sequence reads: CASSLSGGGGYTF. The CDR3 coding sequence is TGTGCCAGCAGTTTAAGCGGGGGGGGTGGCTACACCTTC.

The chain uses TRBV15 and TRBJ2-7, with D possibly TRBD1 on 6 matching bases. Germline loops: CDR1 LNHNV, CDR2 YYDKDF (reference sequence). The CDR3 is 16 amino acids. V lost 2 bases and J lost 5, with 19 bases in between. CDR3 region: CATSRYVGGGGDEQYF. The CDR3, as DNA: TGTGCCACCAGCAGATACGTAGGGGGTGGAGGAGACGAGCAGTACTTC.

This clone is termed medium-sized (0.01 to 0.1%). CDR3 residues: CASSPPGGGTSGPSSYEQYF. CDR3 in DNA: TGTGCCAGCTCACCCCCCGGGGGAGGGACTAGCGGGCCGAGCTCCTACGAGCAGTACTTC. This chain uses TRBV18 with TRBJ2-7; 12 positions agree with TRBD2. This CDR3 contains 20 residues. With V trimmed by 3 bases and J by 0 bases, 15 bases remained unmatched. Germline loops: CDR1 KGHSH, CDR2 LQKENI.

This clone showed up just a few times. V usage is TRBV10-3 and J usage is TRBJ2-6, with D possibly being TRBD1 (5 bases). CDR3 length: 16 residues. With 6 bases removed from V and 2 bases from J, the gap between germline ends came to 14 bases. The germline V gene encodes CDR1 ENHRY and CDR2 SYGVKD. Here the CDR3 DNA reads TGTGCCATCAGCAGAAGACAGCCCCCTGGGGCCAACGTCCTGACTTTC. This encodes CAISRRQPPGANVLTF.

The chain recombines TRBV7-2 with TRBJ2-3; no reliable D call. The CDR3 length is 16 residues. Trimming took off 2 bases at V and 6 bases at J, with 18 bases between the two ends. CDR1 is SGHTA, CDR2 FQGNSA, per germline. CDR3 DNA sequence: TGTGCCAGCAGCTTATTCGGCCCCAAGACAACGGATACGCAGTATTTT. The encoded protein is CASSLFGPKTTDTQYF.

The J gene is TRBJ2-7, the V gene TRBV28; 7 bases line up with TRBD1. The CDR3 runs 15 residues. V trimming: 7 bases; J trimming: 1 base; junction bases outside the gene matches: 10. Germline V CDR1 and CDR2: MDHEN, SYDVKM. CDR3 sequence (DNA): TGTGCCAGCACCCAGGCCGGGACAGTTTCCTACGAGCAGTACTTC. It translates to CASTQAGTVSYEQYF.

This chain connects TRBV30 to TRBJ1-2; no definite D call. The CDR3 extends over 11 amino acids. The germline V and J ends were trimmed by 5 bases and 2 bases, with 6 bases remaining between them. CDR1 is GTSNPN and CDR2 is SVGIG in the germline V gene (reference sequence). The CDR3 bases are TGTGCCTGGGGCTCGAACTATGGCTACACCTTC. Encoded protein: CAWGSNYGYTF.

This chain connects TRBV10-1 to TRBJ2-7; D possibly corresponds to TRBD1 (5 bases). CDR1 and CDR2 (germline): WNHNN, SYGVQD (reference sequence). The V gene lost 5 bases and the J gene lost 3 bases, with 11 bases spanning the gap. The CDR3 loop spans 13 amino acids. CDR3 sequence: CASSYRISYEQYF. The CDR3 DNA is TGCGCCAGCAGTTACAGGATCAGCTACGAGCAGTACTTC.

This clone occurred a few times. V gene TRBV5-8 combines with J gene TRBJ1-5; D gene uncertain. The CDR3 is 15 residues long. Deletions cut 0 bases from V and 0 bases from J, with 7 bases between. Germline V lookup: CDR1 SGHTS, CDR2 YDEGEE. CDR3 nucleotides: TGTGCCAGCAGCTTGGGGCTGAATAGCAATCAGCCCCAGCATTTT. Amino acid sequence: CASSLGLNSNQPQHF.

The chain uses TRBV19 and TRBJ1-1; 9 bases line up with TRBD1. Germline V CDR1 and CDR2: LNHDA, SQIVND (reference sequence). Trimming cost V 5 bases and J 5 bases; bases outside gene matches: 6. CDR3 size: 14 residues. The CDR3 loop reads CASSVQGARTEAFF. For the CDR3, the DNA is TGTGCCAGTAGTGTACAGGGGGCCCGTACTGAAGCTTTCTTT.

Only one count was recorded for this clone. J is TRBJ1-2 and V is TRBV7-6; no reliable D call. The germline CDR1 and CDR2 sequences are SGHVS and FNYEAQ. V gave up 4 bases and J gave up 7 bases, with 19 bases separating them. CDR3 length: 15 amino acids. CDR3 sequence (DNA): TGTGCCAGCAGCTCCCCCCGGGGATTGTTCGCTGGCTACACCTTC. This codes for CASSSPRGLFAGYTF. Looking up the rest from reference TRBV7-6 and TRBJ1-2 gives the full variable domain: GAGVSQSPRYKVTKRGQDVALRCDPISGHVSLYWYRQALGQGPEFLTYFNYEAQQDKSGLPNDRFSAERPEGSISTLTIQRTEQRDSAMYRCASSSPRGLFAGYTFGSGTRLTVV.

This chain uses TRBV6-5 with TRBJ2-7, with a possible D match to TRBD1 (6 bases). Germline CDR1 MNHEY, CDR2 SVGAGI. V lost 8 bases and J 5 bases, leaving 10 bases between the germline ends. The CDR3 sequence is 11 residues long. The CDR3 here is CASLSGDEQYF. Written as DNA, the CDR3 is TGTGCCAGCCTATCAGGGGACGAGCAGTACTTC.

The chain employs TRBV4-3 and TRBJ1-2, with a tentative D call TRBD1 (6 bases). The V end was cut by 4 bases, the J end by 5 bases, with 23 bases between. This CDR3 has 17 residues. Germline CDR1 reads LGHNA; CDR2 reads YSLEER. The DNA for the CDR3 is TGCGCCAGCAGCCCCGCTGGGGGGGGCGCGGGACCTTATGGCTACACCTTC. As protein: CASSPAGGGAGPYGYTF.

V gene TRBV7-9 combines with J gene TRBJ2-3; 11 bases fit TRBD2. Looked up from germline, CDR1 is SEHNR and CDR2 is FQNEAQ (reference sequence). There are 17 residues in the CDR3. J gave up 0 bases and V 3 bases, and 5 bases lay outside the gene matches. This chain's CDR3 is CASSFTSGGLSTDTQYF. CDR3 in DNA: TGTGCCAGCAGCTTTACTAGCGGGGGCCTCAGCACAGATACGCAGTATTTT.

The V call is TRBV16, the J call TRBJ2-2; TRBD1 agrees at 10 bases. The CDR3 sequence is 15 residues long. Germline CDR1 KGHSY, CDR2 FQNENV. The V segment lost 4 bases and the J segment 2 bases; nucleotides outside the gene matches: 1. The CDR3 DNA reads as TGTGCCAGCAGCCGACAGGGGGCCAACACCGGGGAGCTGTTTTTT. Amino acid sequence: CASSRQGANTGELFF.

This rearrangement joins TRBV29-1 to TRBJ1-3, with 8 bases matching TRBD1. Germline CDR1 is SQVTM and CDR2 is ANQGSEA. V trimming: 8 bases; J trimming: 1 base; junction bases outside the gene matches: 10. The CDR3 extends over 15 amino acids. The CDR3 loop reads CSFTAGTGSGNTIYF. In nucleotides, the CDR3 is TGCAGCTTTACCGCCGGGACAGGTTCTGGAAACACCATATATTTT.